Here is one TCR beta chain with its context. This sample stems from a study of control samples from healthy donors and cancer patients. The repertoire was sequenced with immunoSEQ multiplex PCR; TCRdb's copy has only in-frame clones and lacks some. The data contain about 22,000 clones, approximately 80% of them singletons. V was trimmed by 3 bases and J by 6 bases, leaving 11 bases between them. Germline CDR1 is LNHDA and CDR2 is SQIVND (reference sequence). The CDR3 length is 13 residues. The chain employs TRBV19 and TRBJ1-2; D may be TRBD1 (6 bases). This clonotype originated in a man aged 60-69 years with colorectal cancer. The material sequenced was PBMCs. In nucleotides, the CDR3 is TGTGCCAGTAGTATCCGGACAGAAAATGGCTACACCTTC. Residues: CASSIRTENGYTF.